The sample holds a few counts of the clone carrying this TCR beta chain. With 2 bases clipped from V and 3 bases from J, the junction kept 7 bases outside the gene matches. The germline V gene has CDR1 MNHNY and CDR2 SVGAGI (reference sequence). The CDR3 covers 15 residues. The data belong to a study of T-cell memory formation after mild COVID-19. Study-level information: Among the donors, TCR clusters were largely specific to each donor.

TCRdb fed the 5' RACE reads into MiXCR, producing one record per CDR3 protein. The sample contains approximately 150,000 distinct CDR3 sequences, more than 12% of which appear only once. The chain uses TRBV6-6 and TRBJ2-7; TRBD1 agrees at 7 bases. The sample taken for sequencing was PBMCs or a T cell subset sorted from them (not recorded which). This sequence was found in an adult woman who had mild COVID-19 (a few samples of this study predate the infection). Cell type and time point are not known. The CDR3, as DNA: TGTGCCAGCAGTTACGGATCCGGACAGGTCTACGAGCAGTACTTC. As protein: CASSYGSGQVYEQYF.